This T cell receptor (beta chain) comes out of a study of PD-1 blockade in classical Hodgkin lymphoma. Whole-study context: Nivolumab dosed at 3 mg/kg went to patients intravenously every 2 weeks. General study points: Exclusion covered patients beginning nivolumab under 1 year post-ASCT. At C4D1, TCR diversity had climbed significantly for CD4+ cells, though not for CD8+ cells.

About this clone: Its cognate antigen is unknown.

The V gene's germline CDR1 is SGHTA and CDR2 FQGTGA. The CDR3 is made up of 13 amino acids. V was cut by 4 bases and J by 4 bases, with 7 bases left in between. The data were produced by immunoSEQ multiplex PCR, yet TCRdb's version contains in-frame clones alone and is incomplete. The profile shows 20,000 to 25,000 clones, over 70% of them singletons. All trial patients relapsed after autologous stem cell transplantation. Specimen: peripheral blood mononuclear cells (PBMCs), collected before the second cycle of nivolumab. The chain combines TRBV7-3 with TRBJ2-2; no definite D call. The sequence was obtained from a human donor with classical Hodgkin lymphoma. CDR3 sequence: CASSSRSTGELFF. The CDR3 region has the DNA TGTGCCAGCAGCTCCCGGAGCACCGGGGAGCTGTTTTTT.